This paragraph covers one T cell receptor beta chain sequence. These data originate in a study of blood T cell repertoires in COVID-19. Data came from immunoSEQ multiplex PCR; TCRdb stores just in-frame clones and leaves some out. The sample includes about 480,000 clones, 89% of them seen just once. Trimming shortened V by 3 bases and J by 2 bases, and 8 bases separated the two germline ends. The CDR3 loop spans 13 amino acids. The sample comprised peripheral blood. This receptor was identified in a young man with COVID-19, enrolled during active disease. This chain links TRBV12-3 or TRBV12-4 with TRBJ2-7; no firm D call. The CDR3: CASSFGETYEQYF. In nucleotides, the CDR3 is TGTGCCAGCAGTTTTGGAGAAACCTACGAGCAGTACTTC.